The source of this TCR beta chain is a study of CD8+CD57+ T cells in acquired aplastic anemia. Whole-study context: Sorted CD4+ and CD8+ cells gave an average of roughly 3 ug of DNA.

In regard to this clonotype: Its antigen is as yet unknown.

It was patients with CD8+CD57+ cell expansion by flow cytometry who were chosen for sequencing. Patients had not yet gotten any therapy when their blood was taken for sampling. In germline, CDR1 is DFQATT, CDR2 SNEGSKA (reference sequence). Trimming pared 5 bases from V and 0 bases from J, leaving 10 bases between. The CDR3 extends over 13 amino acids. Points from the study as a whole: Some 31 sequences, all CD8+ CDR3, were shared between patients and controls.

Genomic DNA, serving as template, underwent TCR beta VDJ and CDR3 profiling. TCRdb re-analysed the reads in MiXCR, keeping a single row per CDR3 protein. The data hold about 98,000 distinct CDR3 sequences, with less than 75% observed a single time. Sequenced material: sorted CD4+, CD8+, or CD8+CD57+ T cells (not recorded which) from PBMCs. The clonotype originates from a human donor with aplastic anemia. The V and J genes are TRBV20-1 and TRBJ1-1; a weak D match, TRBD1 (6 bases). The CDR3 sequence: CSARRDMNTEAFF. CDR3 nucleotides: TGCAGTGCTCGTAGGGACATGAACACTGAAGCTTTCTTT.